The 21 T cell receptor beta chains below come from one sample, sequenced in a study of cytomegalovirus exposure and HLA in healthy donors. The method was immunoSEQ multiplex PCR; TCRdb's version includes in-frame clones alone and lacks a portion of them. The sample holds fewer than 250,000 clones, 85% to 90% seen once. The sequenced sample was PBMCs. The origin of the receptors is a young man in good health and CMV-seronegative.

V gene TRBV4-3 combines with J gene TRBJ2-2, with 8 bases identical to TRBD1. The trim removed 5 bases at V and 6 bases at J, leaving 8 bases unmatched. The germline CDR1 and CDR2 sequences are LGHNA and YSLEER. The CDR3 totals 15 residues. The CDR3: CASSTRDRWAGELFF. The CDR3 nucleotides read TGCGCCAGCAGCACCCGGGACAGGTGGGCCGGGGAGCTGTTTTTT.

This chain joins TRBV27 and TRBJ1-2; D might be TRBD1 (5 bases). This CDR3 is built from 13 residues. The V end lost 2 bases, the J end lost 6 bases, and 10 bases lay between the germline ends. Germline lookup yields CDR1 MNHEY and CDR2 SMNVEV (reference sequence). The CDR3 region has the DNA TGTGCCAGCAGTTTAAAGGGGTCGAATGGCTACACCTTC. Translated: CASSLKGSNGYTF.

The V call is TRBV4-3, the J call TRBJ2-7, with 9 bases fitting TRBD1. This CDR3 has 14 amino acids. The trim removed 1 base at V and 5 bases at J, leaving 3 bases unmatched. CDR1 and CDR2 (germline): LGHNA, YSLEER. CDR3 sequence: CASSQGDRVNEQYF. The CDR3 DNA follows: TGCGCCAGCAGCCAAGGGGACAGGGTAAACGAGCAGTACTTC.

V and J are TRBV11-2 and TRBJ2-7; 10 nucleotides line up with TRBD1. The germline V gene encodes CDR1 SGHAT and CDR2 FQNNGV. This CDR3 is 14 amino acids long. The V gene end was trimmed by 5 bases and the J gene end by 6 bases; junction bases not matched to a gene: 7. CDR3 nucleotide sequence: TGTGCCAGCAGCCCCGGGACAGGGGACGGCGAGCAGTACTTC. It yields the protein CASSPGTGDGEQYF.

The chain couples TRBV4-3 to TRBJ2-3, with D unresolved. CDR1 LGHNA and CDR2 YSLEER come from the germline V gene. Trimming left V 3 bases short and J 0 bases short, with 16 bases between. The CDR3 covers 17 residues. CDR3 bases: TGCGCCAGCAGCCACTTAACACAGCAAACTAGCACAGATACGCAGTATTTT. Its protein product is CASSHLTQQTSTDTQYF.

The chain couples TRBV5-1 to TRBJ2-2; TRBD1 agrees at 8 bases. Germline V lookup: CDR1 SGHRS, CDR2 YFSETQ. Trimming removed 5 bases from V and 9 bases from J; junction bases left unmatched: 6. The length of the CDR3 is 13 residues. CDR3 coding DNA: TGCGCCAGCAGTTTCGGACAGGGATGGGAGCTGTTTTTT. Protein: CASSFGQGWELFF.

Only one count was recorded for this clone. The chain combines TRBV27 with TRBJ2-3; D not certain. V lost 5 bases and J 6 bases, leaving 18 bases between the germline ends. CDR3 length equals 15 residues. Germline assignment: CDR1 MNHEY and CDR2 SMNVEV (reference sequence). The DNA of the CDR3 is TGTGCCAGCAGTCCCCTGGGTTTCAGCGCCGATACGCAGTATTTT. Encoded protein: CASSPLGFSADTQYF.

The genes are TRBV4-1 and TRBJ1-3; D might be TRBD1 (5 bases). The CDR3 consists of 13 residues. The V gene lost 4 bases and the J gene lost 4 bases, with 8 bases spanning the gap. CDR1 is MGHRA and CDR2 is YSYEKL in the germline V gene. For the CDR3, the DNA is TGCGCCAGCAGCCCCGGACAAGGAAACACCATATATTTT. This translates into CASSPGQGNTIYF.

The chain couples TRBV4-3 to TRBJ2-7; 7 bases agree with TRBD1. This CDR3 is 17 amino acids long. The germline V gene encodes CDR1 LGHNA and CDR2 YSLEER. V gave up 1 base and J gave up 2 bases; unmatched junction bases: 11. CDR3 residues: CASSQVQSRDSTYEQYF. Written as DNA, the CDR3 is TGCGCCAGCAGCCAAGTCCAGAGCCGGGACAGTACCTACGAGCAGTACTTC.

V and J are TRBV4-1 and TRBJ1-3; D is uncertain. V lost 1 base and J 0 bases, leaving 10 bases between the germline ends. CDR3 length: 16 amino acids. Germline V gene lookup returns CDR1 MGHRA and CDR2 YSYEKL. CDR3 amino acids: CASSQVDRSSGNTIYF. CDR3 in DNA: TGCGCCAGCAGCCAAGTTGACCGGAGCTCTGGAAACACCATATATTTT.

The chain recombines TRBV7-9 with TRBJ1-4; D might be TRBD1 (5 bases). V shed 4 bases and J shed 0 bases, with 12 bases lying between them. This CDR3 has 16 amino acids. CDR1 is SEHNR and CDR2 is FQNEAQ in the germline V gene (reference sequence). This chain's CDR3 is CASSSGEIATNEKLFF. The CDR3 DNA is TGTGCCAGCAGCTCGGGGGAGATAGCAACTAATGAAAAACTGTTTTTT.

The CDR3 here is CASSLSSNTEAFF. DNA of the CDR3: TGTGCCAGCAGCTTATCGTCTAACACTGAAGCTTTCTTT. V gene TRBV7-2 combines with J gene TRBJ1-1; no definite D call. Germline CDR1 SGHTA, CDR2 FQGNSA. The CDR3 is 13 amino acids. V was clipped by 2 bases and J by 2 bases, with 6 bases between them.

The chain couples TRBV5-1 to TRBJ1-4; D is unresolved. The CDR3 extends over 13 amino acids. From germline, CDR1 is SGHRS and CDR2 YFSETQ. V was clipped by 5 bases and J by 7 bases, with 12 bases between them. The CDR3 sequence is CASRFRAGEKLFF. The CDR3 coding sequence is TGCGCCAGCAGATTTAGGGCGGGTGAAAAACTGTTTTTT.

The chain carries TRBV28 and TRBJ2-7; 10 bases align to TRBD1. Losses at the gene ends were 3 bases for V and 7 bases for J; bases not matched to a gene: 6. The CDR3 totals 14 residues. Germline V lookup: CDR1 MDHEN, CDR2 SYDVKM. This chain's CDR3 is CASSFRDRGWEQYF. The CDR3 region has the DNA TGTGCCAGCAGTTTTAGGGACAGGGGTTGGGAGCAGTACTTC.

The chain uses TRBV5-1 and TRBJ1-2, with 11 bases that match TRBD1. J lost 5 bases, V lost 0 bases, and 3 bases had no gene match. This CDR3 spans 15 amino acids. CDR1 and CDR2 (germline): SGHRS, YFSETQ. The CDR3 here is CASSLVDRGLYGYTF. The CDR3 coding sequence is TGCGCCAGCAGCTTGGTGGACAGGGGGCTGTATGGCTACACCTTC.

The chain uses TRBV6-5 and TRBJ1-1; 7 bases fit TRBD1. Germline values: CDR1 MNHEY, CDR2 SVGAGI. This CDR3 comprises 14 residues. J gave up 1 base and V 5 bases, and 4 bases lay outside the gene matches. The CDR3 DNA follows: TGTGCCAGCAGTAGATGGACAGGGAACACTGAAGCTTTCTTT. Amino acids: CASSRWTGNTEAFF.

The CDR3, as DNA: TGCGCCAGCGCAGGGGACGGTTACGAGCAGTACTTC. This encodes CASAGDGYEQYF. J is TRBJ2-7 and V is TRBV5-1; possibly TRBD1 for D (6 bases). CDR1 and CDR2 (germline): SGHRS, YFSETQ. V lost 7 bases to trimming and J lost 4 bases, with 12 bases between them. The CDR3 sequence is 12 residues long.

V gene TRBV2 combines with J gene TRBJ2-4; TRBD2 is a possible D gene (7 bases). V was pared by 7 bases and J by 2 bases, with 15 bases between. The CDR3 sequence is 15 residues long. CDR1 SNHLY and CDR2 FYNNEI come from the germline V gene. In DNA form, the CDR3 reads TGTGCCAGCAAAGGGGGGGAGGGGACCAAAAACATTCAGTACTTC. Its translation: CASKGGEGTKNIQYF.

The chain links TRBV6-1 to TRBJ2-2, with D perhaps TRBD2 (7 bases). The CDR3 length is 13 residues. V was shortened by 6 bases and J by 7 bases, with 12 bases between the two germline ends. Germline V gene lookup returns CDR1 MNHNS and CDR2 SASEGT. CDR3: CASREGGIGELFF. The CDR3 DNA reads TGTGCCAGCAGAGAGGGGGGGATCGGGGAGCTGTTTTTT.

V is TRBV5-4 and J is TRBJ2-1; 8 nucleotides agree with TRBD2. The V segment lost 1 base and the J segment 7 bases; nucleotides outside the gene matches: 4. The CDR3 totals 14 residues. Germline-derived CDR1 and CDR2 are SGHNT and YYREEE (reference sequence). CDR3 region: CASSLNGGANEQFF. CDR3 bases: TGTGCCAGCAGCTTGAACGGGGGGGCAAATGAGCAGTTCTTC.

In this sample, this clone turned up a few times. The rearrangement joins TRBV19 to TRBJ1-6; a weak D match, TRBD1 (5 bases). The CDR3 covers 15 residues. CDR1 is LNHDA and CDR2 is SQIVND in the germline V gene (reference sequence). Trimming took off 10 bases at V and 6 bases at J, with 19 bases between the two ends. CDR3 amino acids: CATSYDRTTNSPLHF. The CDR3 DNA reads as TGTGCCACCTCCTACGACAGAACCACTAATTCACCCCTCCACTTT. Full variable domain (outside the CDR3, taken from reference TRBV19 and TRBJ1-6): DGGITQSPKYLFRKEGQNVTLSCEQNLNHDAMYWYRQDPGQGLRLIYYSQIVNDFQKGDIAEGYSVSREKKESFPLTVTSAQKNPTAFYLCATSYDRTTNSPLHFGNGTRLTVT.